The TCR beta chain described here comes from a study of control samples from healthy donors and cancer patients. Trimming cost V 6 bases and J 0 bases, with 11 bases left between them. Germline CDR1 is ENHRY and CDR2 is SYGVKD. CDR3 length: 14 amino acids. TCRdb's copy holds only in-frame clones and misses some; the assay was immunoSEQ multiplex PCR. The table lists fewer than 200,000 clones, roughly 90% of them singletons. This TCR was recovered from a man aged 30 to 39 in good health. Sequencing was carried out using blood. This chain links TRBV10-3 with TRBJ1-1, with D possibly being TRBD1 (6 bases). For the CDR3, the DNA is TGTGCCATCAGCCTGACAGGCATGAACACTGAAGCTTTCTTT. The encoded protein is CAISLTGMNTEAFF.